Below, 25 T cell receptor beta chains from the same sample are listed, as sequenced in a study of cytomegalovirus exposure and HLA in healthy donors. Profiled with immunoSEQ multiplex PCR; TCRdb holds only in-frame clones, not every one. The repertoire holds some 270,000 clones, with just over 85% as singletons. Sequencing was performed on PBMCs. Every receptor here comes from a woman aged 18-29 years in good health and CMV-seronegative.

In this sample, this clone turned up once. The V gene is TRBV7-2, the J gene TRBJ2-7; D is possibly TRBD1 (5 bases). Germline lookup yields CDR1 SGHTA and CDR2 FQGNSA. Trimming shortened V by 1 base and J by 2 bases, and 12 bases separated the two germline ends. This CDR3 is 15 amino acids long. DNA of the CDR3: TGTGCCAGCAGCTTAGAAGGGGCCGCAGCCTACGAGCAGTACTTC. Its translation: CASSLEGAAAYEQYF.

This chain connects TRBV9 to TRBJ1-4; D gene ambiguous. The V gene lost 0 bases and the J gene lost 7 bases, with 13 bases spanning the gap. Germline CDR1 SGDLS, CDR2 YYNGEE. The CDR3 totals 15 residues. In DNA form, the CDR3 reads TGTGCCAGCAGCGTAGGGATGAGGGCAGTTGAAAAACTGTTTTTT. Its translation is CASSVGMRAVEKLFF. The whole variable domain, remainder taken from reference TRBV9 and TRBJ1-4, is DSGVTQTPKHLITATGQRVTLRCSPRSGDLSVYWYQQSLDQGLQFLIQYYNGEERAKGNILERFSAQQFPDLHSELNLSSLELGDSALYFCASSVGMRAVEKLFFGSGTQLSVL.

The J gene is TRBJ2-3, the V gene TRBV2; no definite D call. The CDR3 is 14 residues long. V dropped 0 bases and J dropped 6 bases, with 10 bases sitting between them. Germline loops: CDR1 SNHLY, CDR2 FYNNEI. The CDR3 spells CASSEALSADTQYF. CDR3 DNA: TGTGCCAGCAGTGAAGCGTTGTCAGCGGATACGCAGTATTTT.

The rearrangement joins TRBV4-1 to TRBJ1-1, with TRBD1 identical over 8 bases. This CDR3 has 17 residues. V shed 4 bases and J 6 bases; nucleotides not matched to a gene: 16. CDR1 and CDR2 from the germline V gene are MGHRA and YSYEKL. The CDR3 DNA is TGCGCCAGCAGCCTTCGGACAGGGCAGTTGCCGTCCCCTGAAGCTTTCTTT. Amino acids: CASSLRTGQLPSPEAFF.

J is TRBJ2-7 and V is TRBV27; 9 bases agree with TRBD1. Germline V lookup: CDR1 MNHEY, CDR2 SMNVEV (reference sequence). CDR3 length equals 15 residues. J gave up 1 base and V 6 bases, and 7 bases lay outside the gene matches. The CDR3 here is CASRPGQGGSYEQYF. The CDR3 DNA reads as TGTGCCAGCAGACCGGGACAGGGAGGATCCTACGAGCAGTACTTC.

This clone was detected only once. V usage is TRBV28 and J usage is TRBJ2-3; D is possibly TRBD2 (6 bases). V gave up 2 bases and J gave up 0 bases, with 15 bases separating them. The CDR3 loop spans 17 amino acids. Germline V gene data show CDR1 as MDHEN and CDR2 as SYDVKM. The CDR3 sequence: CASSLGAGGGSTDTQYF. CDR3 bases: TGTGCCAGCAGTTTAGGGGCAGGAGGAGGGAGCACAGATACGCAGTATTTT.

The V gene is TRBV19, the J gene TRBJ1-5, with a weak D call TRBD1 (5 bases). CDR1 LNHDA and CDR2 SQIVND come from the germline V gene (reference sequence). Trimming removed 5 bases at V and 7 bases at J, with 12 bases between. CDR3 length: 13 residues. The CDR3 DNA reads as TGTGCCAGTAGTTTACAGGATTTACAGCCCCAGCATTTT. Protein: CASSLQDLQPQHF.

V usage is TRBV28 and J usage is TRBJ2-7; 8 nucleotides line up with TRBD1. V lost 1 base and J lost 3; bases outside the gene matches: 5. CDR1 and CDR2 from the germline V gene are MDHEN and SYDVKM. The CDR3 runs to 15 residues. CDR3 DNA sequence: TGTGCCAGCAGTTTATCGGACAGGGTTAACTACGAGCAGTACTTC. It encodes CASSLSDRVNYEQYF.

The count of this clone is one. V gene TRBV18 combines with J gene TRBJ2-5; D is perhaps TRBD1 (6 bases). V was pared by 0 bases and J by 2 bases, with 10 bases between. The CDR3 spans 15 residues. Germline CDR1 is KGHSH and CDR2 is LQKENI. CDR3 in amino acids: CASSPPVRGQETQYF. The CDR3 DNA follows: TGTGCCAGCTCACCACCCGTCAGGGGACAAGAGACCCAGTACTTC.

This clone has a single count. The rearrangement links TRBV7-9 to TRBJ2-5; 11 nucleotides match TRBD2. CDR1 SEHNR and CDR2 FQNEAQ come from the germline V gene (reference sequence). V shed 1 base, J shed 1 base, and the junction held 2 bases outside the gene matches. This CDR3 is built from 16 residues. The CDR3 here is CASSLGGLAGQETQYF. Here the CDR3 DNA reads TGTGCCAGCAGCTTAGGTGGACTAGCGGGCCAAGAGACCCAGTACTTC.

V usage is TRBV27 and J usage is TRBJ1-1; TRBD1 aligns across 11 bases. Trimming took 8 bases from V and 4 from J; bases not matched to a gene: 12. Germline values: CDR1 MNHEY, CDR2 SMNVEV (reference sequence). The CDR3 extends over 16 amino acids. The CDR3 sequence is CASLGRTGGAGTEAFF. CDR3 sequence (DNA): TGTGCCAGCCTCGGTCGGACAGGGGGCGCTGGCACTGAAGCTTTCTTT.

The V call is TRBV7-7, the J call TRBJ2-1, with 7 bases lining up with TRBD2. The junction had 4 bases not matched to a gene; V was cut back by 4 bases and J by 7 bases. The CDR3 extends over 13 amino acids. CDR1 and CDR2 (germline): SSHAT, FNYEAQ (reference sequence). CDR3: CASSSGLRNEQFF. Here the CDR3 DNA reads TGTGCCAGCAGCTCGGGACTACGTAATGAGCAGTTCTTC.

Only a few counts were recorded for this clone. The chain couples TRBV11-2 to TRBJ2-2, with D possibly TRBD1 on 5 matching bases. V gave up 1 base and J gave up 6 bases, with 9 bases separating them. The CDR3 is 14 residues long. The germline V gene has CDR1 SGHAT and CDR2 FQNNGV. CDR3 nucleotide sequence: TGTGCCAGCAGCTTAGGGACAATCGCCGGGGAGCTGTTTTTT. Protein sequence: CASSLGTIAGELFF.

CDR3 in amino acids: CASSSTRLAREQFF. The CDR3 coding sequence is TGTGCCAGCAGCTCTACACGACTAGCAAGGGAGCAGTTCTTC. The V and J genes are TRBV7-6 and TRBJ2-1; 7 bases are shared with TRBD2. CDR1 and CDR2 from the germline V gene are SGHVS and FNYEAQ. Trimming removed 4 bases from V and 10 bases from J; junction bases left unmatched: 10. The CDR3 contains 14 residues. Full variable domain (missing parts from reference TRBV7-6 and TRBJ2-1): GAGVSQSPRYKVTKRGQDVALRCDPISGHVSLYWYRQALGQGPEFLTYFNYEAQQDKSGLPNDRFSAERPEGSISTLTIQRTEQRDSAMYRCASSSTRLAREQFFGPGTRLTVL.

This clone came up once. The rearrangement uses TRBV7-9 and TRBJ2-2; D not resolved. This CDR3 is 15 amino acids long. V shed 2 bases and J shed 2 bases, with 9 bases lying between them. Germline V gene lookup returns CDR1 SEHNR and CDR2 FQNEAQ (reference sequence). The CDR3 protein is CASSLQYRNTGELFF. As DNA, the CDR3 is TGTGCCAGCAGCTTACAGTATCGTAACACCGGGGAGCTGTTTTTT.

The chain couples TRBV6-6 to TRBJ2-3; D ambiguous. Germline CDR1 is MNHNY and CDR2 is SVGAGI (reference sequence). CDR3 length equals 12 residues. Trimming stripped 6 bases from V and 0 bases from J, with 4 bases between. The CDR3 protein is CASRSSTDTQYF. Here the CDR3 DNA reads TGTGCCAGCAGGTCTAGCACAGATACGCAGTATTTT.

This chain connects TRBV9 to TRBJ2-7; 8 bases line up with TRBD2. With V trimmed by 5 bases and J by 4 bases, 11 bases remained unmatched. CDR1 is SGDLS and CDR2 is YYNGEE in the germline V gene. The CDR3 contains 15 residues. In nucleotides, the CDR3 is TGTGCCAGCAGTGAAACTGCGGGGGGCGGATACGAGCAGTACTTC. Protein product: CASSETAGGGYEQYF.

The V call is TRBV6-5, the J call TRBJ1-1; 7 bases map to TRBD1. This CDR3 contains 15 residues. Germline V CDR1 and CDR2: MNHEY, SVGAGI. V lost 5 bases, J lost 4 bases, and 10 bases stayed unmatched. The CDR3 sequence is CASSSKDRRGTEAFF. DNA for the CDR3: TGTGCCAGCAGTAGTAAGGACAGGAGGGGCACTGAAGCTTTCTTT.

This CDR3 is CASSRNSRYNEQFF. The CDR3 nucleotides read TGCGCCAGCAGCCGAAACTCCCGCTACAATGAGCAGTTCTTC. The genes are TRBV4-3 and TRBJ2-1; D not certain. CDR3 length: 14 residues. The V gene lost 4 bases and the J gene lost 3 bases, with 10 bases spanning the gap. Germline V CDR1 and CDR2: LGHNA, YSLEER.

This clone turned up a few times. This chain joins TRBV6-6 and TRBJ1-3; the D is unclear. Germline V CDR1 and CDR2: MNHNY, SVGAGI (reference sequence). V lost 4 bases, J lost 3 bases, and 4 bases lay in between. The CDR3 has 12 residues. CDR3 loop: CASSLSGNTIYF. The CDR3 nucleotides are TGTGCCAGCAGTTTGAGTGGAAACACCATATATTTT.

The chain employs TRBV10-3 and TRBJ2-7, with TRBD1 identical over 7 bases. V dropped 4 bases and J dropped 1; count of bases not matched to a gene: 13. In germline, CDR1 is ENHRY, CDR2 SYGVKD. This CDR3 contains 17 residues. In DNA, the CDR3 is TGTGCCATCAGTGCCCGACAGGGTAGCCTTGAGTCCTACGAGCAGTACTTC. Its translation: CAISARQGSLESYEQYF.

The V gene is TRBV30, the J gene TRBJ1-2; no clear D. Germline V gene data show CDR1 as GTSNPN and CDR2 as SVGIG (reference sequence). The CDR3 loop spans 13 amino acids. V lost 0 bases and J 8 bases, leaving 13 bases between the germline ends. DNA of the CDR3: TGTGCCTGGAGTGTCGAGGGTTTGGGCGGCTACACCTTC. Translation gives CAWSVEGLGGYTF.

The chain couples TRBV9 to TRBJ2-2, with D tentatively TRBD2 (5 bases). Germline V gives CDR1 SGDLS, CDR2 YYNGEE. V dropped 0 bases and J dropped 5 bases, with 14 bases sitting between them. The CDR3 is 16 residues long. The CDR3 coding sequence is TGTGCCAGCAGCGTAGCCGGGGAGCTGGGTACCGGGGAGCTGTTTTTT. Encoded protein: CASSVAGELGTGELFF.

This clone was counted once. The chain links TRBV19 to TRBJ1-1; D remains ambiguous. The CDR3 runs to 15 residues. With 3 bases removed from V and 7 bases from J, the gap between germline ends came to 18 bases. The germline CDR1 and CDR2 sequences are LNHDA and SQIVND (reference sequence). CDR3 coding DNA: TGTGCCAGTAGTATGGTACAGTCTGCGTTGGATGAAGCTTTCTTT. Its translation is CASSMVQSALDEAFF. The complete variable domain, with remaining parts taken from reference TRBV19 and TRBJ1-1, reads DGGITQSPKYLFRKEGQNVTLSCEQNLNHDAMYWYRQDPGQGLRLIYYSQIVNDFQKGDIAEGYSVSREKKESFPLTVTSAQKNPTAFYLCASSMVQSALDEAFFGQGTRLTVV.

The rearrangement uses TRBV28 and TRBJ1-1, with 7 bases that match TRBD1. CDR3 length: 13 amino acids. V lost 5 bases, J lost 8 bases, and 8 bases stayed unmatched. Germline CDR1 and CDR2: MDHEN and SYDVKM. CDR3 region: CASSLFNRGEAFF. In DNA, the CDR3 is TGTGCCAGCAGTCTATTTAACAGGGGAGAAGCTTTCTTT.